This T cell receptor (beta chain) is from a study of blood T cell repertoires in COVID-19. Study-wide background: Samples taken during acute and convalescent COVID-19 were collected in the United States, Italy and Spain.

In the study's own analysis: Amplifying reference gene primers gave estimates of nucleated cell counts. Measured with immunoSEQ multiplex PCR; TCRdb has only the in-frame clones, and not every one. V, J and clone size were drawn from that table, and D and trimming were deduced from the DNA. This sample has 350,000 to 400,000 clones, with about 90% found just once. This TCR came from a man aged 18-30 years with active or convalescent COVID-19. The sequenced sample consisted of peripheral blood.

Here the CDR3 reads CASSDSRVAQPQHF. The CDR3 coding sequence is TGTGCCAGCAGTGACTCCAGGGTGGCTCAGCCCCAGCATTTT. This rearrangement joins TRBV28 to TRBJ1-5; possibly TRBD1 for D (5 bases). The CDR3 is 14 residues long. Germline CDR1 and CDR2: MDHEN and SYDVKM. V lost 5 bases to trimming and J lost 6 bases, with 14 bases between them.